This TCR beta chain was profiled in a study of sequential checkpoint blockade in melanoma. Study in general: First-line arms were nivolumab then ipilimumab, or the reverse, randomized 1:1.

Method: immunoSEQ multiplex PCR; TCRdb's copy keeps in-frame clones and lacks some. The table lists 3,400 or so clones, roughly 21% of them singletons. This clone was seen a handful of times. Germline loops: CDR1 MNHGY, CDR2 SAAAGT. The CDR3 is 17 residues long. V trimming: 5 bases; J trimming: 5 bases; junction bases outside the gene matches: 11. Treatment: randomized to nivolumab then ipilimumab (arm A) or the reverse (arm B). The chain carries TRBV6-8 and TRBJ2-5; TRBD2 agrees at 13 bases. The sequences come from tumor tissue (inferred from file names), collected from a patient given nivolumab and ipilimumab in sequence. This TCR derives from a human patient with melanoma. Some clones in this sample may be carry-over from other donors' samples. This CDR3 reads CASSTRTSGGRGETQYF. Here the CDR3 DNA reads TGTGCCAGCAGTACGAGGACTAGCGGGGGCCGCGGGGAGACCCAGTACTTC.